What follows are 13 T cell receptor beta chains derived from one specimen sequenced in a study of blood T cells in healthy people across ages. A sample-barcoded 5' primer and a J-beta primer mix were used in a second PCR of roughly 7 to 12 cycles. TCRdb redid the calling of the 5' RACE reads with MiXCR, one entry per CDR3 protein. The repertoire holds around 800,000 distinct CDR3 sequences, with 50% to 65% as singletons. Sequencing used blood. These TCRs come from an older man in good health.

The rearrangement uses TRBV5-1 and TRBJ2-7, with 8 nucleotides matching TRBD2. CDR3 length: 18 residues. V dropped 1 base and J dropped 4; count of bases not matched to a gene: 16. The germline V gene encodes CDR1 SGHRS and CDR2 YFSETQ. CDR3 bases: TGCGCCAGCAGCTTGTGGAGTAGCGGGGAGGGTAGAACTTACGAGCAGTACTTC. It yields the protein CASSLWSSGEGRTYEQYF.

The chain has TRBV7-2 and TRBJ1-1, with D possibly being TRBD1 (5 bases). Per germline, CDR1 SGHTA and CDR2 FQGNSA. The CDR3 runs 16 residues. The V gene lost 1 base and the J gene lost 5 bases, with 17 bases spanning the gap. The CDR3 region has the DNA TGTGCCAGCAGCTTAGGCGGGGTGAGGCCAGGGACTGAAGCTTTCTTT. Translating it yields CASSLGGVRPGTEAFF.

V usage is TRBV11-1 and J usage is TRBJ2-5, with TRBD2 identical over 10 bases. Unmatched junction bases numbered 10, after V lost 4 bases and J lost 5 bases. Germline CDR1 SGHAT, CDR2 FQDESV (reference sequence). The CDR3 has 16 residues. The CDR3 here is CASSSILAGGRETQYF. CDR3 DNA sequence: TGTGCCAGCAGCTCCATATTAGCGGGAGGACGGGAGACCCAGTACTTC.

This clonotype occurred a few times. The gene calls are TRBV27 and TRBJ2-7, with D possibly matching TRBD1 (6 bases). Germline CDR1 and CDR2: MNHEY and SMNVEV (reference sequence). This CDR3 is 13 amino acids long. V shed 5 bases and J shed 6 bases, with 14 bases lying between them. CDR3 sequence: CASSATGLSEQYF. DNA of the CDR3: TGTGCCAGCAGTGCCACAGGGTTAAGCGAGCAGTACTTC.

The chain recombines TRBV5-1 with TRBJ2-5; 10 bases are a match to TRBD1. CDR3 length: 14 amino acids. The V segment lost 4 bases and the J segment 5 bases; nucleotides outside the gene matches: 5. Germline V gene lookup returns CDR1 SGHRS and CDR2 YFSETQ. CDR3 sequence: CASSPGQGWETQYF. In DNA form, the CDR3 reads TGCGCCAGCAGCCCGGGACAGGGGTGGGAGACCCAGTACTTC.

The chain recombines TRBV12-3 or TRBV12-4 with TRBJ1-1, with D hard to call. The CDR3 has 11 amino acids. With 7 bases removed from V and 3 bases from J, the gap between germline ends came to 6 bases. The CDR3 DNA is TGTGCCAGCATGGGGTACACTGAAGCTTTCTTT. It codes for CASMGYTEAFF.

The chain uses TRBV2 and TRBJ2-3, with a tentative D call TRBD2 (6 bases). The CDR3 is 14 residues long. Trimming left V 6 bases short and J 14 bases short, with 24 bases between. CDR1 is SNHLY, CDR2 FYNNEI, per germline. This chain's CDR3 is CASRDYFGHRYAYF. The CDR3 bases are TGTGCCAGCAGGGACTACTTCGGGCACAGATACGCGTATTTT.

This chain uses TRBV5-1 with TRBJ2-1; perhaps TRBD2 as D (6 bases). V lost 5 bases, J lost 9 bases, and 27 bases lay in between. The germline gives CDR1 SGHRS, CDR2 YFSETQ. The CDR3 is made up of 17 amino acids. As DNA, the CDR3 is TGCGCCAGCAGTTCCCGGGTGGAGGGAAGGATTACCGGTGAGCAGTTCTTC. Protein product: CASSSRVEGRITGEQFF.

The chain combines TRBV4-1 with TRBJ2-2; D is possibly TRBD2 (5 bases). The CDR3 length is 16 residues. V was clipped by 0 bases and J by 0 bases, with 8 bases between them. CDR1 is MGHRA, CDR2 YSYEKL, per germline. The CDR3 region has the DNA TGCGCCAGCAGCCAAGAACCTAGCCCGAACACCGGGGAGCTGTTTTTT. It specifies CASSQEPSPNTGELFF.

The chain employs TRBV29-1 and TRBJ2-1; 7 bases are a match to TRBD1. Germline V gene lookup returns CDR1 SQVTM and CDR2 ANQGSEA. Germline trimming cut 4 bases from V and 6 bases from J; bases unmatched to any gene: 12. The CDR3 loop spans 15 amino acids. The DNA for the CDR3 is TGCAGCGTTGGGTATCGAGGACAGGCTAGCAATGAGCAGTTCTTC. This sequence encodes CSVGYRGQASNEQFF.

The V gene is TRBV20-1, the J gene TRBJ2-2; D possibly corresponds to TRBD2 (6 bases). This CDR3 is built from 14 residues. Germline loops: CDR1 DFQATT, CDR2 SNEGSKA (reference sequence). V gave up 6 bases and J gave up 6 bases, with 17 bases separating them. The CDR3 DNA is TGCAGTGCCCCGATTACGGGAGTTCCCGGGGAGCTGTTTTTT. Its protein product is CSAPITGVPGELFF.

The chain carries TRBV10-3 and TRBJ2-5; perhaps TRBD2 as D (5 bases). The better agreement between TRBJ2-7 and the DNA end casts doubt on the J call. CDR3 length: 15 amino acids. CDR1 ENHRY and CDR2 SYGVKD come from the germline V gene. The CDR3 region has the DNA TGTGCCATTAACCCCGAGGGCCTCGGTCACTACGAGCAGTACTTC. It codes for CAINPEGLGHYEQYF.

The J gene is TRBJ2-3, the V gene TRBV3-1, with 10 bases aligning to TRBD1. CDR1 is LGHDT and CDR2 is YNNKEL in the germline V gene (reference sequence). Trimming took 6 bases from V and 5 from J; bases not matched to a gene: 8. The CDR3 spans 15 residues. CDR3 coding DNA: TGTGCCAGCAGGCAGACAGGGGGCAGGGTAGATACGCAGTATTTT. This encodes CASRQTGGRVDTQYF.